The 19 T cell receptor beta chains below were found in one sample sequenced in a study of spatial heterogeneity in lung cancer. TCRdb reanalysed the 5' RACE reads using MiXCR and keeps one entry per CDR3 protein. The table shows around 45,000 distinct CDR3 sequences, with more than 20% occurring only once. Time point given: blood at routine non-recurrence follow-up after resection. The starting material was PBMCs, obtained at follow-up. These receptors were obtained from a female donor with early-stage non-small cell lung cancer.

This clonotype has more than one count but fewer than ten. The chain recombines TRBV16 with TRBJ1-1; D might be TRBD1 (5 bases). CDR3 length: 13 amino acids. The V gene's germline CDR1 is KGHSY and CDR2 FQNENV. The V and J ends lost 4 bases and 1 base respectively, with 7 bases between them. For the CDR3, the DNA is TGTGCCAGCAGCCGACAGAGGAACACTGAAGCTTTCTTT. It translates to CASSRQRNTEAFF.

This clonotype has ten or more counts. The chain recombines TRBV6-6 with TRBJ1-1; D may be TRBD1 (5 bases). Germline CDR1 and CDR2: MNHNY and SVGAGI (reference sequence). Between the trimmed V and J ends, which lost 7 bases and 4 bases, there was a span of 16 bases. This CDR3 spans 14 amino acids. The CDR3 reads CASTRRGGGTEAFF. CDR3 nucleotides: TGTGCCAGCACCCGGAGGGGAGGTGGCACTGAAGCTTTCTTT.

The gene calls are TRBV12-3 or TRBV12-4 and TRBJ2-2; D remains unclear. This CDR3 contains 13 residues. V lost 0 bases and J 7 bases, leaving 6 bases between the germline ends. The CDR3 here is CASSLARSGELFF. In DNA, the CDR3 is TGTGCCAGCAGTTTAGCGCGAAGCGGGGAGCTGTTTTTT.

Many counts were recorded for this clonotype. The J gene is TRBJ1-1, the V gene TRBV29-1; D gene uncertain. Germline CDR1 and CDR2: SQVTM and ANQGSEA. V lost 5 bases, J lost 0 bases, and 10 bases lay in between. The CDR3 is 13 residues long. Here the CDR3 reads CSVSSTLNTEAFF. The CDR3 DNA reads TGCAGCGTTTCCTCGACATTGAACACTGAAGCTTTCTTT. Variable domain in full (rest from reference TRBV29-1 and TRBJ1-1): SAVISQKPSRDICQRGTSLTIQCQVDSQVTMMFWYRQQPGQSLTLIATANQGSEATYESGFVIDKFPISRPNLTFSTLTVSNMSPEDSSIYLCSVSSTLNTEAFFGQGTRLTVV.

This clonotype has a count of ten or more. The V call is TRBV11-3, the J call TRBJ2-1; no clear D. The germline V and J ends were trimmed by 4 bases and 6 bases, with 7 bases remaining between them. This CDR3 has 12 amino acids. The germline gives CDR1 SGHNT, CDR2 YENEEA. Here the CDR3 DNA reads TGTGCCAGCAGCTACAACCCCAATGAGCAGTTCTTC. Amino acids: CASSYNPNEQFF.

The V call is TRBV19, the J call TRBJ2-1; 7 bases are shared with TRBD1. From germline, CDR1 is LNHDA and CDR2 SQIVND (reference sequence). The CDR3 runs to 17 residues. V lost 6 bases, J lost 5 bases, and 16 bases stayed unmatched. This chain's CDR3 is CASSPAAGTEYNNEQFF. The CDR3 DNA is TGTGCCAGTAGCCCCGCGGCCGGGACAGAATATAACAATGAGCAGTTCTTC.

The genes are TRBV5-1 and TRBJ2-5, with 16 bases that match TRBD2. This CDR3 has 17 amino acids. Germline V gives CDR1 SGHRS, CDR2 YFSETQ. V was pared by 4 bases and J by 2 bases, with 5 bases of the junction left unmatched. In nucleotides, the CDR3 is TGCGCCAGCAGCCCGGGACTAGCGGGGGGGCCTCAAGAGACCCAGTACTTC. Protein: CASSPGLAGGPQETQYF.

CDR3 protein: CASSPAEGGGNTEAFF. CDR3 DNA sequence: TGTGCCAGCAGCCCGGCCGAGGGCGGGGGGAACACTGAAGCTTTCTTT. The gene calls are TRBV4-2 and TRBJ1-1; tentatively, D is TRBD1 (5 bases). CDR3 size: 16 residues. The V gene's germline CDR1 is LGHNA and CDR2 YNFKEQ. The V and J ends lost 4 bases and 1 base respectively, with 16 bases between them.

The CDR3 coding sequence is TGTGCCAGCAGTTTAGGACAGGGCCGGGGCTACACCTTC. Its protein is CASSLGQGRGYTF. The chain recombines TRBV12-3 or TRBV12-4 with TRBJ1-2; 7 positions match TRBD1. The CDR3 runs to 13 residues. V was pared by 1 base and J by 8 bases, with 4 bases of the junction left unmatched.

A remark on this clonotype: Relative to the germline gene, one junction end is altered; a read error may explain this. The CDR3 sequence: CASSLLLVGLSF. CDR3 DNA: TGTGCCAGCAGCTTGCTCCTTGTTGGACTATCCTTT. The chain has TRBV5-6 and TRBJ2-3, with D possibly being TRBD2 (6 bases). This CDR3 comprises 12 residues. Germline V lookup: CDR1 SGHDT, CDR2 YYEEEE.

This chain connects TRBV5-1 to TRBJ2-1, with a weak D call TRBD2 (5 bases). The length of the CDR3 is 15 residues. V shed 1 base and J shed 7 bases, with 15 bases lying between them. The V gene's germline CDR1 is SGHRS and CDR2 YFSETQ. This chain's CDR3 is CASSLKVVGANEQFF. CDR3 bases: TGCGCCAGCAGCTTGAAGGTAGTGGGAGCGAATGAGCAGTTCTTC.

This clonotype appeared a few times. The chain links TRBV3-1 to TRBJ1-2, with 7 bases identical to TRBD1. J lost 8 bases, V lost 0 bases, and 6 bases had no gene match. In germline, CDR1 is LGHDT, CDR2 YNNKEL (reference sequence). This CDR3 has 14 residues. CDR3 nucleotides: TGTGCCAGCAGCCAAGATAACAGGGGAGGCGGCTACACCTTC. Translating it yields CASSQDNRGGGYTF.

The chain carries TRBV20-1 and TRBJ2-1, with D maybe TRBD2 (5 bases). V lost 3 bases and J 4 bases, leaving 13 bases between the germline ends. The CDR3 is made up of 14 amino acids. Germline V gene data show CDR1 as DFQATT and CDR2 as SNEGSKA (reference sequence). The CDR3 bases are TGCAGTGCTAGCCAGGAGGTCAATTACAATGAGCAGTTCTTC. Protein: CSASQEVNYNEQFF.

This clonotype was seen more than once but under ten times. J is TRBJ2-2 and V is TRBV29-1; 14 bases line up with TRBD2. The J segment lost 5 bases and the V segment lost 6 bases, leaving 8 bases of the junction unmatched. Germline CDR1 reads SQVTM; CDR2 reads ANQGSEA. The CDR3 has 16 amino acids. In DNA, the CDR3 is TGCAGCGTCTCGGGACTAGCGGGAGTAGGGACCGGGGAGCTGTTTTTT. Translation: CSVSGLAGVGTGELFF.

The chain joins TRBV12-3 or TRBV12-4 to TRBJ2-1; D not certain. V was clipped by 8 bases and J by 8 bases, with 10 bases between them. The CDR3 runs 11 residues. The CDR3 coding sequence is TGTGCCAGCCGAGACTTGGATGAGCAGTTCTTC. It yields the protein CASRDLDEQFF.

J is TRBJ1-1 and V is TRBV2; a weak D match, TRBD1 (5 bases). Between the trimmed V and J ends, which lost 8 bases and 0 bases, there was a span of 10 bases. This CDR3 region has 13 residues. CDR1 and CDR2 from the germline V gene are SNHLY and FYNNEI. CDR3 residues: CASGAQMNTEAFF. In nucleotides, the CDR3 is TGTGCCAGCGGGGCACAGATGAACACTGAAGCTTTCTTT.

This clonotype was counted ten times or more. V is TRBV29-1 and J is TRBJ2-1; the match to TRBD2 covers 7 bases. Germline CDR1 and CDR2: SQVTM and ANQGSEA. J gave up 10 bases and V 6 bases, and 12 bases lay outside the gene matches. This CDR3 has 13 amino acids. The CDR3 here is CSVGDYASREQFF. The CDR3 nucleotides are TGCAGCGTCGGGGACTACGCCTCCCGGGAGCAGTTCTTC.

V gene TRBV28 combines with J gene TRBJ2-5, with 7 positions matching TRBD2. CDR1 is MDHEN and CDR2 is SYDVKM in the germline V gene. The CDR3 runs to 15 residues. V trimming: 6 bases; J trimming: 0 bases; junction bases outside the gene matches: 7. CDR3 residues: CASSSGGVDQETQYF. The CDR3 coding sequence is TGTGCCAGCAGCTCTGGGGGGGTCGACCAAGAGACCCAGTACTTC.

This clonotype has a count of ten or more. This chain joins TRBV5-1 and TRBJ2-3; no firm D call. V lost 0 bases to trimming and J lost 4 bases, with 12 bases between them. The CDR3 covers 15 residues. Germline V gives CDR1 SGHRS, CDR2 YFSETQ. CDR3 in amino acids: CASSLEQRGADTQYF. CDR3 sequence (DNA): TGCGCCAGCAGCTTGGAACAGCGTGGCGCAGATACGCAGTATTTT.